This TCR beta chain was captured by sequencing in a study of siplizumab effects on memory and regulatory T cells. Regarding the study as a whole: The mapping of alloreactive clones to unstimulated subsets covered only a minor fraction of them. In roughly 80-96% of proliferating CD4+ or CD8+ clones, a naive or memory phenotype could not be assigned. For siplizumab cultures, the suppressive function of their proliferating Tregs was not confirmed. Siplizumab significantly brought down the alloreactive sequences that trace back to unstimulated CD4+ memory cells.

The V and J ends lost 6 bases and 1 base, in that order; junction bases with no gene match: 5. CDR3 length equals 14 residues. Germline-derived CDR1 and CDR2 are LNHNV and YYDKDF (reference sequence). To note about this clone: Its matching antigen is unknown.

Produced via immunoSEQ multiplex PCR; TCRdb's table is partial and in-frame only. Of 87,000 or so clones in the sample, 85% to 95% were seen once. Sequencing was done on a sample of non-Treg CD4+ T cells sorted from blood. This chain uses TRBV15 with TRBJ1-1, with 7 bases lining up with TRBD1. The source is a human donor in good health. Here the CDR3 reads CATSLDRANTEAFF. Here the CDR3 DNA reads TGTGCCACCAGTTTAGACAGGGCGAACACTGAAGCTTTCTTT. Using reference TRBV15 and TRBJ1-1 for the parts outside the CDR3, the full variable domain is DAMVIQNPRYQVTQFGKPVTLSCSQTLNHNVMYWYQQKSSQAPKLLFHYYDKDFNNEADTPDNFQSRRPNTSFCFLDIRSPGLGDTAMYLCATSLDRANTEAFFGQGTRLTVV.